The sample holds a few counts of the clone carrying this T cell receptor beta chain. Its antigen is undetermined. Vbeta (60) and Jbeta (13) primers were used in the PCR. Generated by immunoSEQ multiplex PCR, the TCRdb table keeps only in-frame clones and is missing some. The sample yields under 200,000 clones, approximately 78% seen once. The data derive from a study of cytomegalovirus exposure and HLA in healthy donors. Study-wide results and caveats: Previously analyzed data showed that most TCR beta V segments were productive at a frequency of about 87% or about 30%. The Asian-associated ancestry cluster reportedly had fewer N-insertions than the approximately 630-donor mean in a later analysis. It was assumed in the presence/absence analyses that sequencing depth was roughly uniform across donors.

V lost 1 base and J 3 bases, leaving 10 bases between the germline ends. Germline lookup yields CDR1 MNHNS and CDR2 SASEGT. The CDR3 runs 15 residues. The sequence came from a girl aged 2-9 years in good health and CMV-seropositive. The specimen was PBMCs. J is TRBJ2-1 and V is TRBV6-1, with a tentative D call TRBD2 (6 bases). CDR3 sequence reads: CASSEEGSGYNEQFF. The CDR3 DNA follows: TGTGCCAGCAGTGAAGAGGGTAGCGGCTACAATGAGCAGTTCTTC.